This T cell receptor beta chain was sequenced for a study of CD8+ T cells in alopecia areata (dated by TCRdb to between 2018 and 2020). At the level of the whole study: Treated patients were enrolled in an open-label pilot trial of oral tofacitinib at 5 to 10 mg twice daily for moderate-to-severe alopecia areata. Patients received tofacitinib for 6 to 18 months and were then followed off drug for 6 months to check for delayed response and recurrence. The SALT score, which quantifies the percentage of affected scalp surface area, was used to measure disease severity in treated patients. Amplification of TCRbeta CDR3 regions was done by immunoSEQ multiplex PCR using 35 Vbeta forward primers and 13 Jbeta reverse primers. Tofacitinib-treated patients had biopsies at baseline and at 4 and 24 weeks of treatment, with a later scalp biopsy in several patients. RNA was obtained with the PAXgene miRNA kit for fixed scalp, the miRNeasy kit for PBMCs, and the RNeasy kit for mouse skin. Human TCRbeta sequencing covered scalp tissue and sorted CD4+ and CD8+ peripheral blood T cells from patchy and totalis/universalis alopecia areata patients and healthy controls. Scalp clonality was compared among normal scalp (n=4), patchy alopecia areata scalp (n=8), and alopecia totalis/universalis scalp (n=8). In both human patients and the C3H/HeJ mouse model, the study applied high-throughput TCRbeta sequencing to look at T cell clonal expansion in alopecia areata. Overall study results and their limits: Compared with normal scalp, lesional scalp, particularly in alopecia totalis/universalis, had higher clonality and more expanded CD8+ clones, which suggests antigenic drive. Because the treated cohort was small and had just a single nonresponder, larger studies are needed to establish links between baseline CD8+ expansion and response. Many expanded lesional clones were found to persist in scalp and blood during tofacitinib treatment, and relapse after treatment cessation may be partly explained by this persistence. Unlike mouse skin, which is dominated by gammadelta T cells, normal human skin has resident alphabeta T cells that are also sequenced, and this complicates analysis of the scalp TCR repertoire. With tofacitinib, both scalp clonality and the number of expanded CD8+ clones among the top 100 scalp clones went down significantly. Shared TCR sequences between patients were less evident than in mice, which may be partly attributable to HLA diversity in the patient population.

Receptors were amplified or captured by the immunoSEQ multiplex PCR assay. RNA was extracted from all samples and reverse transcribed into cDNA as template for TCR sequencing. First-strand cDNA was synthesized with SuperScript III using a 2:1 mix of oligo-dT and random hexamers. A synthetic immune receptor repertoire was used to measure amplification bias, and any remaining bias was corrected computationally. On the study's bioinformatics: After raw reads were preprocessed to remove errors, the CDR3 was defined following IMGT conventions as running from the conserved cysteine to phenylalanine. Clonality was calculated as 1 minus Shannon entropy normalized by log2 of the number of productive unique TCRs. Scalp TCRbeta sequences were cross-referenced with sorted blood CD4 and CD8 repertoires so that the CD4 or CD8 identity of scalp clones could be inferred. TCRdb took over this immuneACCESS table, retaining in-frame rearrangements with V and J assigned. Such tables are incomplete; in checked studies, under half of the missing clones stem from an unresolved V gene, and the remainder is unexplained. V, J and clone size were drawn from that table, and D and trimming were deduced from the DNA. The sample table holds more than 150,000 clones, of which around 60% were seen once. 10% to 15% of the sample goes to the ten largest clones.

The time point label corresponds to: less than 30 weeks on oral tofacitinib. Per the publication, the treatment or condition label means: oral pan-JAK inhibitor, 5-10 mg twice daily. Lesional scalp punch biopsies and peripheral blood were obtained from alopecia areata patients. After PBMCs were isolated by density centrifugation and stained for CD3, CD4 and CD8, a FACSAria was used to sort CD4+ and CD8+ T cells. As encoded in the germline V gene, CDR1 is SGHAT while CDR2 is FQNNGV. V drops 1 base and J drops 7 bases, leaving 11 bases in between. From the cysteine up to the phenylalanine, the CDR3 has a length of 13 residues. Solely the CDR3 DNA is kept, with 39 bases framed from the first base. This clone has just a few counts. Its antigen target is currently unknown. There are no base qualities to consult, and no much larger clone falls within one base.

The sequence was collected from a human donor with alopecia areata. Recombination linked TRBV11-2 to TRBJ2-7; possibly the D gene is TRBD2, per 5 matching bases. Sequenced here: CD8+ T cells sorted from blood, sampled at week 24, from a patient treated with tofacitinib. The DNA reads as follows: TGTGCCAGCAGCTTAGTTCCGGGGAAAGAGCAGTACTTC. Translated, this gives CASSLVPGKEQYF. The entire variable domain, with the stretches around the CDR3 drawn from the reference TRBV11-2 and TRBJ2-7 proteins, is EAGVAQSPRYKIIEKRQSVAFWCNPISGHATLYWYQQILGQGPKLLIQFQNNGVVDDSQLPKDRFSAERLKGVDSTLKIQPAKLEDSAVYLCASSLVPGKEQYFGPGTRLTVT.